The next 21 T cell receptor beta chains were all read from a single sample in a study of Graves' ophthalmopathy and Graves' hyperthyroidism. The authors amplified TCR beta CDR3 regions from RNA transcripts. HTBI primers served in a first-round RT-PCR, which a second-round multiplex PCR followed. One entry per CDR3 protein results from TCRdb running MiXCR on the multiplex PCR reads. Seen here are approximately 700,000 distinct CDR3 sequences, roughly 40% observed once, and the top ten hold approximately 46%. The sequenced sample consisted of peripheral blood. These TCRs come from an adult man with Graves' ophthalmopathy.

This clonotype was observed a handful of times. The chain is built from TRBV6-4 and TRBJ2-7; D unclear. This CDR3 comprises 11 residues. V shed 5 bases and J shed 6 bases, with 8 bases lying between them. In germline, CDR1 is MRHNA, CDR2 SNTAGT. The CDR3 here is CASSLAAEQYF. In nucleotides, the CDR3 is TGTGCCAGCAGTTTAGCCGCCGAGCAGTACTTC.

The chain has TRBV19 and TRBJ1-5; D perhaps matches TRBD1 (5 bases). This CDR3 region has 15 residues. CDR1 LNHDA and CDR2 SQIVND come from the germline V gene (reference sequence). Trimming stripped 4 bases from V and 0 bases from J, with 10 bases between. The CDR3 nucleotides are TGTGCCAGTAGTAGGGACTTAATTAGCAATCAGCCCCAGCATTTT. Translation gives CASSRDLISNQPQHF.

This clonotype was seen many times. Here the CDR3 reads CASSRRHSSGANVLTF. CDR3 bases: TGTGCCAGCAGCAGACGGCACAGCTCTGGGGCCAACGTCCTGACTTTC. V usage is TRBV7-9 and J usage is TRBJ2-6; D remains unclear. V lost 5 bases and J 0 bases, leaving 11 bases between the germline ends. The CDR3 is 16 residues long. In germline, CDR1 is SEHNR, CDR2 FQNEAQ (reference sequence). The variable domain in full, completed from reference TRBV7-9 and TRBJ2-6, reads DTGVSQNPRHKITKRGQNVTFRCDPISEHNRLYWYRQTLGQGPEFLTYFQNEAQLEKSRLLSDRFSAERPKGSFSTLEIQRTEQGDSAMYLCASSRRHSSGANVLTFGAGSRLTVL.

Written as DNA, the CDR3 is TGTGCCAGCAGTCCCTTATCGGGAACTGAAGCTTTCTTT. It codes for CASSPLSGTEAFF. The chain employs TRBV12-3 or TRBV12-4 and TRBJ1-1, with D uncertain. The CDR3 runs to 13 residues. Trimming left V 5 bases short and J 5 bases short, with 12 bases between.

V gene TRBV7-9 combines with J gene TRBJ2-2; 8 bases match TRBD1. The V and J ends lost 5 bases and 7 bases, in that order; junction bases with no gene match: 9. This CDR3 is built from 15 residues. Germline V gene sequence: CDR1 SEHNR, CDR2 FQNEAQ (reference sequence). CDR3 in amino acids: CASSPPWTGNGELFF. The CDR3 DNA sequence: TGTGCCAGCAGCCCCCCCTGGACAGGGAACGGGGAGCTGTTTTTT.

V gene TRBV20-1 combines with J gene TRBJ2-5; D possibly corresponds to TRBD1 (5 bases). The CDR3 sequence is 15 residues long. Per the germline V gene, CDR1 is DFQATT and CDR2 is SNEGSKA (reference sequence). The V end was cut by 6 bases, the J end by 7 bases, with 24 bases between. The CDR3 reads CSASSLGRPSRTQYF. The CDR3 DNA follows: TGCAGTGCCAGCAGCTTGGGGCGTCCGTCGAGGACCCAGTACTTC.

This clonotype was seen more than once but under ten times. The chain joins TRBV20-1 to TRBJ1-4; D gene ambiguous. CDR3 length: 12 amino acids. Germline CDR1 is DFQATT and CDR2 is SNEGSKA (reference sequence). The CDR3 is CGAEATNEKLFF. In DNA, the CDR3 is TGCGGAGCGGAGGCAACTAATGAAAAACTGTTTTTT.

This clonotype was detected ten times or more. V usage is TRBV10-3 and J usage is TRBJ1-1, with D unresolved. V was shortened by 10 bases and J by 5 bases, with 14 bases between the two germline ends. Per the germline V gene, CDR1 is ENHRY and CDR2 is SYGVKD. The CDR3 extends over 12 amino acids. DNA for the CDR3: TGTGCCACCATATCGGGAGTGACTGAAGCTTTCTTT. Translated, it gives CATISGVTEAFF.

This CDR3 is CAWSRGGRNTEAFF. As DNA, the CDR3 is TGTGCCTGGTCGAGAGGGGGGCGGAACACTGAAGCTTTCTTT. The V call is TRBV5-7, the J call TRBJ1-1, with D possibly TRBD1 on 6 matching bases. TRBV5-7 falls under the ORF class, with uncertain function. The V and J ends lost 10 bases and 1 base respectively, with 17 bases between them. The length of the CDR3 is 14 residues.

Many counts were recorded for this clonotype. This chain links TRBV2 with TRBJ1-2, with TRBD1 matching over 7 bases. V gave up 2 bases and J gave up 4 bases; unmatched junction bases: 13. CDR1 and CDR2 (germline): SNHLY, FYNNEI. CDR3 length: 17 residues. DNA of the CDR3: TGTGCCAGCAGTGAATATGGACAGGCGGACACAATCTATGGCTACACCTTC. This gives the protein CASSEYGQADTIYGYTF.

The chain uses TRBV2 and TRBJ2-2, with 10 bases matching TRBD2. CDR1 and CDR2 (germline): SNHLY, FYNNEI. Trimming removed 6 bases from V and 0 bases from J; junction bases left unmatched: 4. There are 16 residues in the CDR3. CDR3 coding DNA: TGTGCCAGCAGCCAAGCGGGGGGGCCGAACACCGGGGAGCTGTTTTTT. Translating it yields CASSQAGGPNTGELFF.

This rearrangement joins TRBV29-1 to TRBJ2-7; perhaps TRBD1 as D (5 bases). Germline loops: CDR1 SQVTM, CDR2 ANQGSEA. Trimming took 8 bases from V and 0 from J, leaving 11 bases between them. CDR3 length: 12 amino acids. The CDR3 reads CSNSGSSYEQYF. The DNA for the CDR3 is TGCAGCAACTCAGGGTCCTCCTACGAGCAGTACTTC.

This clonotype was seen many times. The chain recombines TRBV2 with TRBJ1-2; 7 nucleotides agree with TRBD1. After removal of 3 bases from V and 8 bases from J, the junction contained 6 bases not matched to a gene. CDR3 length: 13 residues. Germline V gives CDR1 SNHLY, CDR2 FYNNEI. The CDR3 DNA reads TGTGCCAGCAGTGACGACAGGGCGTCCGGCTACACCTTC. This encodes CASSDDRASGYTF.

V is TRBV5-1 and J is TRBJ1-3; a possible D gene is TRBD1 (5 bases). The V gene's germline CDR1 is SGHRS and CDR2 YFSETQ. This CDR3 has 15 amino acids. V lost 3 bases, J lost 0 bases, and 10 bases lay in between. CDR3 protein: CASSSGPSSGNTIYF. CDR3 in DNA: TGCGCCAGCAGCTCGGGACCGAGCTCTGGAAACACCATATATTTT.

The table lists this clonotype with a few counts. V is TRBV6-1 and J is TRBJ2-7; 7 bases agree with TRBD1. V was clipped by 6 bases and J by 5 bases; unmatched bases: 10. The CDR3 loop spans 14 amino acids. From germline, CDR1 is MNHNS and CDR2 SASEGT. CDR3 residues: CASRGSTGDHEQYF. CDR3 sequence (DNA): TGTGCCAGCAGGGGATCAACAGGGGACCACGAGCAGTACTTC.

This clonotype was seen more than once but under ten times. The chain carries TRBV9 and TRBJ1-1, with D possibly being TRBD1 (5 bases). Germline CDR1 is SGDLS and CDR2 is YYNGEE. The CDR3 has 15 amino acids. V was cut by 4 bases and J by 7 bases, with 20 bases left in between. CDR3 sequence: CASSPNPGGRVEAFF. The CDR3 nucleotides read TGTGCCAGCAGCCCAAACCCGGGGGGTAGGGTTGAAGCTTTCTTT.

Points on this clonotype: This clone may be a read error of a much larger clone one base away. This chain links TRBV10-2 with TRBJ1-1; maybe TRBD1 (5 bases). This CDR3 spans 13 amino acids. CDR1 and CDR2 from the germline V gene are WSHSY and SAAADI. CDR3 DNA: TGCGCCAGCATCGGAGATAGGGGAACTGGAGCTTTCTTT. Amino acids: CASIGDRGTGAFF.

The rearrangement joins TRBV29-1 to TRBJ1-2, with 10 bases identical to TRBD1. Germline values: CDR1 SQVTM, CDR2 ANQGSEA. V shed 7 bases, J shed 6 bases, and the junction held 5 bases outside the gene matches. CDR3 size: 12 residues. CDR3 DNA: TGCAGCGCCGGACAGGGGGGCGATGGCTACACCTTC. This translates into CSAGQGGDGYTF.

This chain uses TRBV24-1 with TRBJ1-5; 7 bases map to TRBD1. The CDR3 contains 15 residues. Per germline, CDR1 KGHDR and CDR2 SFDVKD. With V trimmed by 5 bases and J by 1 base, 4 bases remained unmatched. The CDR3, as DNA: TGTGCCACCAGTGCAACGACAGGGAGCAATCAGCCCCAGCATTTT. It encodes CATSATTGSNQPQHF.

This clonotype appeared a few times. This chain joins TRBV7-9 and TRBJ2-7, with D possibly being TRBD2 (7 bases). V dropped 0 bases and J dropped 7 bases, with 10 bases sitting between them. The CDR3 consists of 13 residues. Per the germline V gene, CDR1 is SEHNR and CDR2 is FQNEAQ (reference sequence). CDR3 sequence: CASSLAGGREQYF. In nucleotides, the CDR3 is TGTGCCAGCAGCTTAGCGGGGGGGCGGGAGCAGTACTTC.

A few counts support this clonotype. CDR3 sequence reads: CSASQPTGDPQETQYF. In DNA form, the CDR3 reads TGCAGTGCTAGTCAACCCACAGGGGATCCCCAAGAGACCCAGTACTTC. The V and J genes are TRBV20-1 and TRBJ2-5; the match to TRBD1 covers 7 bases. The length of the CDR3 is 16 residues. V dropped 3 bases and J dropped 1; count of bases not matched to a gene: 11. The germline gives CDR1 DFQATT, CDR2 SNEGSKA (reference sequence).